This TCR beta chain stems from a study of cytomegalovirus exposure and HLA in healthy donors. Study information: The same platform was used for the roughly 130 validation repertoires and the approximately 670 first-cohort repertoires, a later analysis reported.

This clone has a handful of counts. Clones were read by immunoSEQ multiplex PCR, and TCRdb kept only the in-frame ones, dropping some. In the table there are roughly 100,000 clones, about 85% of which are singletons. The sequencing sample was made of PBMCs. The TCR comes from a young woman in good health and CMV-seropositive.

The CDR3 bases are TGTGCCAGCAGCTTGATAGCCACGCCCATTGAAGCTTTCTTT. It encodes CASSLIATPIEAFF. The V and J genes are TRBV5-4 and TRBJ1-1; no firm D call. Per the germline V gene, CDR1 is SGHNT and CDR2 is YYREEE (reference sequence). Trimming cost V 1 base and J 7 bases, with 14 bases left between them. The CDR3 totals 14 residues.